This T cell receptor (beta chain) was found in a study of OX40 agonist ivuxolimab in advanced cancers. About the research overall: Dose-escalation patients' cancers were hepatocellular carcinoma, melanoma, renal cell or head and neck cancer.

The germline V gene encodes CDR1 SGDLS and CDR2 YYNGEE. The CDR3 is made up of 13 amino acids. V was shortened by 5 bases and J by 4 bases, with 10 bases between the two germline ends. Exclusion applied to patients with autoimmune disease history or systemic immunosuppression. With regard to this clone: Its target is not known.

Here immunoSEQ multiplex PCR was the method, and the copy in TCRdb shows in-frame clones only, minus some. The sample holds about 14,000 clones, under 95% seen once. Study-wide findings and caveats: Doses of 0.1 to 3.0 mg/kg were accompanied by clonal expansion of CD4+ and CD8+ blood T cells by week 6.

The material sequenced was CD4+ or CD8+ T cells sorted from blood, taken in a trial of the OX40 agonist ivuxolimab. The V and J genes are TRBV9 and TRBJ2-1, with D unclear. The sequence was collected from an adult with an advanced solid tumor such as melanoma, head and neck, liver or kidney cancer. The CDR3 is CASSRLLYNEQFF. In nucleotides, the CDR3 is TGTGCCAGCAGTCGCCTCTTGTACAATGAGCAGTTCTTC.